This is a list of T cell receptor beta chains from one sample in a study of shared clonotypes between healthy human individuals. Libraries were prepared by immunoSEQ multiplex PCR; TCRdb keeps only in-frame clonotypes and omits some of them. The sample lists 2 million to 2.5 million clones; 95% were seen once. Sequencing used naive CD4+ T cells sorted from blood. These receptors were obtained from a man aged 18-30 years in good health. CDR3s include the opening cysteine and the closing phenylalanine or tryptophan. Fields, in order: CDR3 length, V gene, clone size, J gene, D gene, CDR3 DNA, CDR3 protein. The D gene is left open where the match is weak. Clone sizes are given selectively: once, few, many, or a class where the clone is expanded.

14	TRBV28	NA	TRBJ2-3	NA	TGTGCCAGCAGTTTAGGCAGAGTCACAGATACGCAGTATTTT	CASSLGRVTDTQYF
12	TRBV5-8	once	TRBJ2-3	NA	TGTGCCAGCAGTTTAGAGGGCTGGACGCAGTATTTT	CASSLEGWTQYF
15	TRBV6-1	NA	TRBJ1-1	NA	TGTGCCAGCATTCGAGGACAGTCAATGAACACTGAAGCTTTCTTT	CASIRGQSMNTEAFF
12	TRBV4-1	NA	TRBJ2-7	NA	TGCGCCAGCAGCCAAGAGGTCGGCGAGCAGTACTTC	CASSQEVGEQYF
15	TRBV6-1	once	TRBJ2-7	TRBD1	TGTGCCAGCAGTAAAAGGGGACAGGCCGCCTACGAGCAGTACTTC	CASSKRGQAAYEQYF
13	TRBV29-1	NA	TRBJ2-3	NA	TGCAGCGTTCAACGAGGAAGCACAGATACGCAGTATTTT	CSVQRGSTDTQYF
17	TRBV4-1	NA	TRBJ2-6	NA	TGCGCCAGCAGCCAAGCAGTGGGGTACTCTGGGGCCAACGTCCTGACTTTC	CASSQAVGYSGANVLTF
11	TRBV5-1	NA	TRBJ1-1	NA	TGCGCCAGCAGCTTAGGGACCGAAGCTTTCTTT	CASSLGTEAFF
16	TRBV9	NA	TRBJ1-1	NA	TGTGCCAGCAGCGTAGAGGTTGATAGGGGAAACACTGAAGCTTTCTTT	CASSVEVDRGNTEAFF
15	TRBV27	NA	TRBJ1-4	TRBD1	TGTGCCAGCAGTTTGGCCGGGACAGGGTATGAAAAACTGTTTTTT	CASSLAGTGYEKLFF
14	TRBV6-5	NA	TRBJ1-5	NA	TGTGCCAGCAGTTACGGGGCAGCTAATCAGCCCCAGCATTTT	CASSYGAANQPQHF
13	TRBV7-8	few	TRBJ2-7	TRBD1	TGTGCCAGCAGCCCCCCCAGGGGGCACGAGCAGTACTTC	CASSPPRGHEQYF
14	TRBV5-1	NA	TRBJ2-5	NA	TGCGCCAGCAGCTTGGGTCCCCTTAATGTGGCCCAGTACTTC	CASSLGPLNVAQYF
14	TRBV29-1	NA	TRBJ1-2	NA	TGCAGCGTTGAGATCCCACAGGGTGGAGGTGGCTACACCTTC	CSVEIPQGGGGYTF
14	TRBV5-5	NA	TRBJ1-5	NA	TGTGCCAGCAGCGCCTGGCAGATGAATCAGCCCCAGCATTTT	CASSAWQMNQPQHF
15	TRBV6-5	NA	TRBJ2-2	TRBD2	TGTGCCAGCACCCTAGCGGGAGGGGGCACCGGGGAGCTGTTTTTT	CASTLAGGGTGELFF
15	TRBV11-2	NA	TRBJ2-3	TRBD2	TGTGCCAGCAGCTTAACGACCCTAGCGGCAGATACGCAGTATTTT	CASSLTTLAADTQYF
17	TRBV11-2	NA	TRBJ2-3	TRBD2	TGTGCCAGCAGCCTAGGGGACTACCTCACCGGCACAGATACGCAGTATTTT	CASSLGDYLTGTDTQYF
13	TRBV7-3	once	TRBJ1-1	TRBD1	TGTGCCAGCAGCGCCAGACAGGGGACTGAAGCTTTCTTT	CASSARQGTEAFF
15	TRBV19	NA	TRBJ2-4	NA	TGTGCCAGTAGTATGCCAGAACTAGCCAAAAACATTCAGTACTTC	CASSMPELAKNIQYF
16	TRBV10-3	NA	TRBJ1-4	NA	TGTGCCATCAGTGAACGCGACAGTGCAACTAATGAAAAACTGTTTTTT	CAISERDSATNEKLFF
18	TRBV9	NA	TRBJ2-2	TRBD2	TGTGCCAGCAGCGTAGGGCTGGTAGCGGGAGTTAACACCGGGGAGCTGTTTTTT	CASSVGLVAGVNTGELFF
15	TRBV5-1	once	TRBJ1-6	TRBD1	TGCGCCAGCAGCTTGGCCGGACAGGGCTATTCACCCCTCCACTTT	CASSLAGQGYSPLHF
13	TRBV6-5	once	TRBJ1-1	NA	TGTGCCAGCAGTTCGTCTCCTAGGACTGAAGCTTTCTTT	CASSSSPRTEAFF
15	TRBV27	NA	TRBJ2-7	NA	TGTGCCAGCAGTTCACCGGGACGGATAACCTACGAGCAGTACTTC	CASSSPGRITYEQYF
15	TRBV5-1	NA	TRBJ1-5	NA	TGCGCCAGCAGCCCAACGCCGTCGGGGAATCAGCCCCAGCATTTT	CASSPTPSGNQPQHF
12	TRBV30	NA	TRBJ1-2	NA	TGTGCCTGGAGTGTACCAGCAGGAGGCTACACCTTC	CAWSVPAGGYTF
13	TRBV27	NA	TRBJ2-7	NA	TGTGCCAGCAGTCGTAGCGGATCCTACGAGCAGTACTTC	CASSRSGSYEQYF
13	TRBV11-1	NA	TRBJ1-1	NA	TGTGCCAGCAGCTTCAACAGGGACCCTGAAGCTTTCTTT	CASSFNRDPEAFF
14	TRBV15	NA	TRBJ2-7	NA	TGTGCCACCAGCAGAGATATGGCTTCCTACGAGCAGTACTTC	CATSRDMASYEQYF
16	TRBV5-1	once	TRBJ2-1	NA	TGCGCCAGCAGCGAGATGGCCCCATCCTCCTACAATGAGCAGTTCTTC	CASSEMAPSSYNEQFF
14	TRBV2	NA	TRBJ2-7	TRBD1	TGTGCCAGCACCATCGGACAGGGAAACTACGAGCAGTACTTC	CASTIGQGNYEQYF
13	TRBV7-2	NA	TRBJ2-1	NA	TGTGCCAGCAGCTCGCGAGGGGCGGAAAAGCAGTTCTTC	CASSSRGAEKQFF
14	TRBV29-1	NA	TRBJ2-7	TRBD2	TGCAGCGTGAGACCGGGACTAGCCACCTACGAGCAGTACTTC	CSVRPGLATYEQYF
14	TRBV7-2	NA	TRBJ2-5	NA	TGTGCCAGCAGCAGAGAGGGCCGGCAAGAGACCCAGTACTTC	CASSREGRQETQYF
15	TRBV30	NA	TRBJ2-1	NA	TGTGCCTGGAGTGTCTGGAGGGGGCAATACAATGAGCAGTTCTTC	CAWSVWRGQYNEQFF
21	TRBV4-1	NA	TRBJ1-4	NA	TGCGCCAGCAGCCATATGCCTCTCCCGCCCCGGTATAGGCGGACTAATGAAAAACTGTTTTTT	CASSHMPLPPRYRRTNEKLFF
14	TRBV7-9	NA	TRBJ1-2	TRBD1	TGTGCCAGCAGCTTGGGGGACAGGGCAGGTGGCTACACCTTC	CASSLGDRAGGYTF
13	TRBV27	NA	TRBJ1-5	NA	TGTGCCAGCAGACAAGACCGAGTCGGTCCCCAGCATTTT	CASRQDRVGPQHF
11	TRBV20-1	NA	TRBJ1-5	NA	TGCAGTGCGGGGGAGAATCAGCCCCAGCATTTT	CSAGENQPQHF
16	TRBV5-6	once	TRBJ2-5	TRBD2	TGTGCCAGCAGCCGGGGACTAGCGGGAATCCAAGAGACCCAGTACTTC	CASSRGLAGIQETQYF
20	TRBV4-1	NA	TRBJ1-4	NA	TGCGCCAGCAGCCAAGACCAAAGGGGCAGGGGAGAAACAACTAATGAAAAACTGTTTTTT	CASSQDQRGRGETTNEKLFF
13	TRBV6-1	NA	TRBJ1-3	NA	TGTGCCAGCGGGGGGGCGGTGAGAAACACCATATATTTT	CASGGAVRNTIYF
14	TRBV28	NA	TRBJ1-1	NA	TGTGCCAGCAGTTCGCCAGGGGTTGGCACTGAAGCTTTCTTT	CASSSPGVGTEAFF
15	TRBV9	NA	TRBJ1-1	TRBD1	TGTGCCAGCAGCGTAGACCCGGGACAGGGGGCTTCTGCTTTCTTT	CASSVDPGQGASAFF
16	TRBV7-9	NA	TRBJ2-3	TRBD1	TGTGCCAGCAGCTTAGCTGGCAGGGGGCTAGTGGATACGCAGTATTTT	CASSLAGRGLVDTQYF
12	TRBV6-1	NA	TRBJ2-5	NA	TGTGCCAGCAGTGAAAATCGGGAGACCCAGTACTTC	CASSENRETQYF
14	TRBV6-1	NA	TRBJ1-1	TRBD1	TGTGCCAGCACCCTGACAGGGGAAAACACTGAAGCTTTCTTT	CASTLTGENTEAFF
11	TRBV29-1	once	TRBJ1-2	NA	TGCAGCGTTGGGGGTGGCTATGGCTACACCTTC	CSVGGGYGYTF
15	TRBV10-3	NA	TRBJ1-2	TRBD1	TGTGCCATCAGTGAGACAGGGGGATCCGACTATGGCTACACCTTC	CAISETGGSDYGYTF
15	TRBV5-1	once	TRBJ2-5	NA	TGCGCCAGCAGCTTGGTTAGTAGCGGCCAAGAGACCCAGTACTTC	CASSLVSSGQETQYF
14	TRBV5-1	few	TRBJ2-7	NA	TGCGCCAGCAGCTTGCGAGCGGGCACCTACGAGCAGTACTTC	CASSLRAGTYEQYF
21	TRBV18	NA	TRBJ1-6	TRBD1	TGTGCCAGCTCACAGTACGCCTCCGGGACAGGGCTAAGCTCCTATAATTCACCCCTCCACTTT	CASSQYASGTGLSSYNSPLHF
15	TRBV9	NA	TRBJ1-3	NA	TGTGCCAGCAGCGTAGGAGTAATCTCTGGAAACACCATATATTTT	CASSVGVISGNTIYF